A single T cell receptor (beta chain) is shown here with its context. These data are taken from a study of cytomegalovirus exposure and HLA in healthy donors. Each donor was healthy, and each was a bone marrow donor. CDR3 length: 16 residues. From germline, CDR1 is SNHLY and CDR2 FYNNEI. Trimming cost V 10 bases and J 3 bases; bases outside gene matches: 14. 60 Vbeta and 13 Jbeta primers were used in PCR. Data came from immunoSEQ multiplex PCR; TCRdb stores just in-frame clones and leaves some out. The data contain around 220,000 clones, roughly 84% of them singletons. The chain joins TRBV2 to TRBJ1-5, with 8 bases aligning to TRBD1. Material for sequencing was PBMCs. The sequence derives from a girl aged 10-17 years in good health and CMV-seronegative. The DNA of the CDR3 is TGTGCCACCCGAAACCAGGGGGCCGGGGTCAATCAGCCCCAGCATTTT. This gives the protein CATRNQGAGVNQPQHF.